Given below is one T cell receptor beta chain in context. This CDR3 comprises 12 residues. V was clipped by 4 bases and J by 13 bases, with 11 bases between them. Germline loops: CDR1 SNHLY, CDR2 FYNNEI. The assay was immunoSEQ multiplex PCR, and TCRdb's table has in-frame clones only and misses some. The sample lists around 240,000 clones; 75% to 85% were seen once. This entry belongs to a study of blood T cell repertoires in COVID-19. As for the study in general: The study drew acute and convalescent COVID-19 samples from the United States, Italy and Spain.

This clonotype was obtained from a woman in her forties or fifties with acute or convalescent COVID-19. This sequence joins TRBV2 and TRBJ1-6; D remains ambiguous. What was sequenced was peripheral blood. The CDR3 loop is CASSGSTRPLHF. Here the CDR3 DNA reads TGTGCCAGCAGTGGATCCACGCGGCCCCTCCACTTT.